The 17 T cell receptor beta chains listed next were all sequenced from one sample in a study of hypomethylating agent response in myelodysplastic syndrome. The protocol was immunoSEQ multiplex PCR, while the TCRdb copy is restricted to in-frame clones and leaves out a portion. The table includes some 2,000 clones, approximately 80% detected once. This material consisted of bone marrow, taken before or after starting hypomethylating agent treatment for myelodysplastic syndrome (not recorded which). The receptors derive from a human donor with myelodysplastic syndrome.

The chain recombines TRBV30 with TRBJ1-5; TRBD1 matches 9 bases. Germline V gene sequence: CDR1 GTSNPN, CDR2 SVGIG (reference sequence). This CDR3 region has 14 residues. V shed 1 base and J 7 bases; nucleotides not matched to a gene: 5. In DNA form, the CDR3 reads TGTGCCTGGAGTGGGGGACAGGGAAGACAGCCCCAGCATTTT. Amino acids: CAWSGGQGRQPQHF.

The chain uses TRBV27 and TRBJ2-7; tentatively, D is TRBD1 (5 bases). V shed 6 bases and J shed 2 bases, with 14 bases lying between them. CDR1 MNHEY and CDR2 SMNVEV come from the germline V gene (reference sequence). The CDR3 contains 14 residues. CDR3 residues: CASSQGIGAYEQYF. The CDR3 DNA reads TGTGCCAGCAGCCAGGGTATCGGCGCCTACGAGCAGTACTTC.

The CDR3 reads CASATHTGGYEQYF. The CDR3 region has the DNA TGCGCCAGCGCCACCCACACAGGGGGCTACGAGCAGTACTTC. The genes are TRBV5-1 and TRBJ2-7; 8 bases match TRBD1. In germline, CDR1 is SGHRS, CDR2 YFSETQ. This CDR3 region has 14 residues. J was trimmed by 3 bases and V by 7 bases; bases with no gene match: 9.

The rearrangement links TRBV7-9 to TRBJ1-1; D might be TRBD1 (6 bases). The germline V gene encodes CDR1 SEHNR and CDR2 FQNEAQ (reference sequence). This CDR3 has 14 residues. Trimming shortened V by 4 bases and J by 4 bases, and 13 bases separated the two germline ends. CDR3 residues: CASSSLGGSTEAFF. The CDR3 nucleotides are TGTGCCAGCAGCTCTCTAGGGGGGAGCACTGAAGCTTTCTTT.

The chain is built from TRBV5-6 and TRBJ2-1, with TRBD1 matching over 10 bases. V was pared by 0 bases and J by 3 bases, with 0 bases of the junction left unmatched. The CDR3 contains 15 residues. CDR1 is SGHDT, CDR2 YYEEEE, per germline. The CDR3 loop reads CASSLGDRGYNEQFF. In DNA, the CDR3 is TGTGCCAGCAGCTTGGGGGACAGGGGCTACAATGAGCAGTTCTTC.

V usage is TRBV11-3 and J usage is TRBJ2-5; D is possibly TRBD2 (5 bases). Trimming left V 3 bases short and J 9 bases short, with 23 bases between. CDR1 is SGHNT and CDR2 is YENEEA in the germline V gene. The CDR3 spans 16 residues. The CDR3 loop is CASSLYGPQSGLAQYF. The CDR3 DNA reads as TGTGCCAGCAGCTTGTATGGACCGCAAAGCGGTTTGGCCCAGTACTTC.

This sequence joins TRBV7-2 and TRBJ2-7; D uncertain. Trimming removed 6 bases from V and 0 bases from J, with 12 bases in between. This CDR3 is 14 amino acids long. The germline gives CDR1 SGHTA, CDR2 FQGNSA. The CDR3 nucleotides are TGTGCCAGCAGAACCCGTGGTGACTCCTACGAGCAGTACTTC. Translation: CASRTRGDSYEQYF.

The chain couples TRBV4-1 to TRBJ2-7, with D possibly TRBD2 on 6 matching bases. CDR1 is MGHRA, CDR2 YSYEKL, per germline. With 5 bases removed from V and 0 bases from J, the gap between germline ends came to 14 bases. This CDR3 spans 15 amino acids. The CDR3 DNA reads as TGCGCCAGCAGCGTCGCGGAGGGTAGCTCCTACGAGCAGTACTTC. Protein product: CASSVAEGSSYEQYF.

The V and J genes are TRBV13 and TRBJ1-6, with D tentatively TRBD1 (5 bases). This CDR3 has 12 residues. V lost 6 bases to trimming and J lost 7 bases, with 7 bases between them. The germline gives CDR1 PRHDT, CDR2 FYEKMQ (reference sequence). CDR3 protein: CASSGGNSPLHF. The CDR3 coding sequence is TGTGCCAGCAGTGGGGGGAATTCACCCCTCCACTTT. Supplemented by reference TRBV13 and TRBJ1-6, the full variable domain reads AAGVIQSPRHLIKEKRETATLKCYPIPRHDTVYWYQQGPGQDPQFLISFYEKMQSDKGSIPDRFSAQQFSDYHSELNMSSLELGDSALYFCASSGGNSPLHFGNGTRLTVT.

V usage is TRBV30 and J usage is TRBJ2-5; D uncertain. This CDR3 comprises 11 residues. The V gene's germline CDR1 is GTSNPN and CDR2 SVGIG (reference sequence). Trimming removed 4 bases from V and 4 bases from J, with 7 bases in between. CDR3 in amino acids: CAWTARETQYF. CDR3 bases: TGTGCCTGGACCGCACGAGAGACCCAGTACTTC.

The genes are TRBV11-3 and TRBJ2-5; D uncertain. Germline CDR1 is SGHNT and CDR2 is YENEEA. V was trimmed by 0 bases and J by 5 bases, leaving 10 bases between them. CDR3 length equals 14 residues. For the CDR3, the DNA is TGTGCCAGCAGCTTAGATCCGGGCCGCGAGACCCAGTACTTC. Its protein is CASSLDPGRETQYF. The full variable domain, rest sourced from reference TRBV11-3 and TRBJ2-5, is EAGVVQSPRYKIIEKKQPVAFWCNPISGHNTLYWYLQNLGQGPELLIRYENEEAVDDSQLPKDRFSAERLKGVDSTLKIQPAELGDSAVYLCASSLDPGRETQYFGPGTRLLVL.

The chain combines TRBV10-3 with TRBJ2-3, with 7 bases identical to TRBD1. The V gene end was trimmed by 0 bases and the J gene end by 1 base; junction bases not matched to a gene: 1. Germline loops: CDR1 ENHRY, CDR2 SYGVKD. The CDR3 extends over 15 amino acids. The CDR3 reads CAISESQGGTDTQYF. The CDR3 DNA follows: TGTGCCATCAGTGAGTCTCAGGGGGGCACAGATACGCAGTATTTT.

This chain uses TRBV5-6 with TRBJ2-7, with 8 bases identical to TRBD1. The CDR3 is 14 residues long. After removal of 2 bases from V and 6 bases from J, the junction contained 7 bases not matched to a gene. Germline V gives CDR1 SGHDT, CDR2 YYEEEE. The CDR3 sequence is CASSLGTGGSEQYF. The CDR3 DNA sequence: TGTGCCAGCAGCTTAGGGACAGGCGGTTCCGAGCAGTACTTC.

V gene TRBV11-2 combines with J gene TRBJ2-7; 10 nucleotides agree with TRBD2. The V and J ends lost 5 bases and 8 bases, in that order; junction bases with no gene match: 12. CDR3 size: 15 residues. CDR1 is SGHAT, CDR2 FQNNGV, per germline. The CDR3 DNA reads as TGTGCCAGCAGCCCCATGGGTAGCGGGGGGAGCAAGCAGTACTTC. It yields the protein CASSPMGSGGSKQYF. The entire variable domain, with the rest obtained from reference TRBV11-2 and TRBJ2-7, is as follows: EAGVAQSPRYKIIEKRQSVAFWCNPISGHATLYWYQQILGQGPKLLIQFQNNGVVDDSQLPKDRFSAERLKGVDSTLKIQPAKLEDSAVYLCASSPMGSGGSKQYFGPGTRLTVT.

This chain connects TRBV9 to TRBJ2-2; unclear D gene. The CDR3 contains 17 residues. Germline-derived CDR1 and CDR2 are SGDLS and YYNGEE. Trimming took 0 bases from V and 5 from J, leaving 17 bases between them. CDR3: CASSVDFGSLGTGELFF. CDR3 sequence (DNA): TGTGCCAGCAGCGTAGACTTTGGGTCTCTGGGGACCGGGGAGCTGTTTTTT.

Written as DNA, the CDR3 is TGTGCCAGCAGCGTAGACGATCGGGGCGGGGGCCTAGAGACCCAGTACTTC. This sequence encodes CASSVDDRGGGLETQYF. The J gene is TRBJ2-5, the V gene TRBV9, with a weak D call TRBD2 (7 bases). The CDR3 is 17 residues long. CDR1 and CDR2 from the germline V gene are SGDLS and YYNGEE. V was cut by 0 bases and J by 4 bases, with 19 bases left in between.

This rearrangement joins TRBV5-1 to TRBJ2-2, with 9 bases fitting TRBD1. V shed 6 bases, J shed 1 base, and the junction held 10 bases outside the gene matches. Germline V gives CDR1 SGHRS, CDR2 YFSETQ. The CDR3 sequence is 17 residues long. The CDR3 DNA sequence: TGCGCCAGCAAACACAGGGGGCGTTCTATGAACACCGGGGAGCTGTTTTTT. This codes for CASKHRGRSMNTGELFF.